The 27 T cell receptor beta chains presented below share a single source sample, sequenced in a study of blood T cell repertoires in COVID-19. This table comes from immunoSEQ multiplex PCR, and its TCRdb copy is limited to in-frame clones, with some not included. In the table there are over 600,000 clones, approximately 90% of which are singletons. Source material: peripheral blood. The receptors here all came from a woman younger than 35 with acute or convalescent COVID-19.

The V gene is TRBV15, the J gene TRBJ1-2, with TRBD1 as a possible D gene (5 bases). This CDR3 has 15 residues. V lost 1 base to trimming and J lost 6 bases, with 15 bases between them. Per the germline V gene, CDR1 is LNHNV and CDR2 is YYDKDF (reference sequence). The CDR3 is CATSRARGGGDGYTF. Here the CDR3 DNA reads TGTGCCACCAGCAGAGCTCGCGGGGGAGGGGATGGCTACACCTTC.

This clone was recorded only once. The chain employs TRBV9 and TRBJ1-1; the match to TRBD1 covers 8 bases. The V gene's germline CDR1 is SGDLS and CDR2 YYNGEE. The CDR3 has 16 amino acids. V lost 4 bases and J lost 6; bases outside the gene matches: 14. CDR3 sequence reads: CASSPHGQGVRSEAFF. As DNA, the CDR3 is TGTGCCAGCAGCCCTCACGGACAGGGCGTGAGGTCTGAAGCTTTCTTT.

The rearrangement joins TRBV19 to TRBJ1-3; TRBD1 is a possible D gene (6 bases). The CDR3 runs 16 residues. Trimming removed 4 bases from V and 2 bases from J, with 15 bases in between. CDR1 and CDR2 (germline): LNHDA, SQIVND (reference sequence). CDR3 DNA sequence: TGTGCCAGTAGTACTCATCCGGGGGGCACTGGAAACACCATATATTTT. Translated, it gives CASSTHPGGTGNTIYF.

V usage is TRBV24-1 and J usage is TRBJ2-5, with a possible D match to TRBD2 (5 bases). The CDR3 extends over 17 amino acids. Germline assignment: CDR1 KGHDR and CDR2 SFDVKD. V shed 4 bases and J shed 5 bases, with 22 bases lying between them. CDR3 bases: TGTGCCACCAGTGACAACTCCGGGGTAGGGCGAGTGGAGACCCAGTACTTC. Its translation: CATSDNSGVGRVETQYF.

The rearrangement links TRBV27 to TRBJ1-6; D might be TRBD1 (6 bases). Trimming stripped 6 bases from V and 7 bases from J, with 19 bases between. The germline CDR1 and CDR2 sequences are MNHEY and SMNVEV (reference sequence). CDR3 length: 16 amino acids. CDR3 DNA: TGTGCCAGCAGGACCAGCCCTGGGGGGGGCAATTCACCCCTCCACTTT. It yields the protein CASRTSPGGGNSPLHF.

This clone was detected once. The chain recombines TRBV19 with TRBJ2-7; the D gene is possibly TRBD2 (7 bases). The CDR3 is made up of 13 amino acids. V lost 5 bases to trimming and J lost 2 bases, with 10 bases between them. Per the germline V gene, CDR1 is LNHDA and CDR2 is SQIVND (reference sequence). CDR3 protein: CASSQGRAYEQYF. The CDR3 DNA reads TGTGCCAGTAGTCAGGGGAGGGCCTACGAGCAGTACTTC.

The chain combines TRBV7-9 with TRBJ1-2; D gene ambiguous. Trimming removed 1 base from V and 5 bases from J, with 17 bases in between. Germline V gene sequence: CDR1 SEHNR, CDR2 FQNEAQ (reference sequence). This CDR3 contains 16 residues. CDR3 sequence reads: CASSLVIPEARYGYTF. For the CDR3, the DNA is TGTGCCAGCAGCTTAGTGATCCCCGAGGCAAGGTATGGCTACACCTTC.

This sequence joins TRBV10-3 and TRBJ1-1; 9 bases agree with TRBD1. Germline values: CDR1 ENHRY, CDR2 SYGVKD. V lost 4 bases and J lost 0; bases outside the gene matches: 3. The length of the CDR3 is 15 residues. CDR3 sequence: CAISAGQGMNTEAFF. The DNA for the CDR3 is TGTGCCATCAGTGCTGGACAGGGGATGAACACTGAAGCTTTCTTT.

This clone was detected once. The chain links TRBV28 to TRBJ1-4; D may be TRBD1 (6 bases). CDR1 and CDR2 (germline): MDHEN, SYDVKM. The germline V and J ends were trimmed by 5 bases and 7 bases, with 17 bases remaining between them. CDR3 length: 15 amino acids. The CDR3 sequence: CASSIGGVPVEKLFF. Here the CDR3 DNA reads TGTGCCAGCAGTATAGGGGGGGTTCCGGTTGAAAAACTGTTTTTT.

V usage is TRBV5-6 and J usage is TRBJ1-6; D is unclear. The ends were cut back, 1 base at V and 7 bases at J, with 12 bases in the middle. Per germline, CDR1 SGHDT and CDR2 YYEEEE. The CDR3 is made up of 15 amino acids. CDR3 sequence reads: CASSLREVANSPLHF. The CDR3 DNA reads TGTGCCAGCAGCTTGCGGGAAGTTGCAAATTCACCCCTCCACTTT.

The chain couples TRBV28 to TRBJ2-3; TRBD2 matches 8 bases. The junction had 6 bases not matched to a gene; V was cut back by 3 bases and J by 4 bases. This CDR3 has 15 amino acids. The germline V gene has CDR1 MDHEN and CDR2 SYDVKM. The CDR3 loop reads CASSLAGGVADTQYF. Written as DNA, the CDR3 is TGTGCCAGCAGTTTGGCGGGGGGTGTCGCAGATACGCAGTATTTT.

The chain is built from TRBV6-1 and TRBJ1-4, with a tentative D call TRBD1 (5 bases). V lost 2 bases and J 10 bases, leaving 11 bases between the germline ends. The V gene's germline CDR1 is MNHNS and CDR2 SASEGT. CDR3 length: 13 residues. The CDR3 region has the DNA TGTGCCAGCAGTGAACTGCAGGGAGGAAAACTGTTTTTT. The encoded protein is CASSELQGGKLFF.

The chain uses TRBV7-2 and TRBJ1-1; D remains ambiguous. With 5 bases removed from V and 0 bases from J, the gap between germline ends came to 13 bases. This CDR3 has 15 amino acids. Germline V gene lookup returns CDR1 SGHTA and CDR2 FQGNSA. Written as DNA, the CDR3 is TGTGCCAGCAGCCCGACCCGGGATTTGAACACTGAAGCTTTCTTT. Translation: CASSPTRDLNTEAFF. The entire variable domain, with the rest obtained from reference TRBV7-2 and TRBJ1-1, is as follows: GAGVSQSPSNKVTEKGKDVELRCDPISGHTALYWYRQSLGQGLEFLIYFQGNSAPDKSGLPSDRFSAERTGGSVSTLTIQRTQQEDSAVYLCASSPTRDLNTEAFFGQGTRLTVV.

V is TRBV7-2 and J is TRBJ2-2; 8 bases are shared with TRBD1. Trimming cost V 5 bases and J 2 bases; bases outside gene matches: 7. This CDR3 is built from 16 residues. Germline values: CDR1 SGHTA, CDR2 FQGNSA. DNA for the CDR3: TGTGCCAGCAGCCCACCGGGACAGGCTAACACCGGGGAGCTGTTTTTT. It encodes CASSPPGQANTGELFF.

The chain recombines TRBV18 with TRBJ1-6; TRBD1 matches 10 bases. Germline assignment: CDR1 KGHSH and CDR2 LQKENI. The CDR3 has 18 residues. Unmatched junction bases numbered 3, after V lost 1 base and J lost 0 bases. CDR3: CASSPRQGASSYNSPLHF. The DNA for the CDR3 is TGTGCCAGCTCACCACGACAGGGGGCGAGCTCCTATAATTCACCCCTCCACTTT.

The CDR3 region has the DNA TGTGCCAGCTCACCCGACAGGGGAACTAATGAAAAACTGTTTTTT. It is translated as CASSPDRGTNEKLFF. This chain uses TRBV18 with TRBJ1-4, with 8 positions matching TRBD1. V lost 3 bases and J lost 1; bases outside the gene matches: 1. The CDR3 sequence is 15 residues long. CDR1 is KGHSH and CDR2 is LQKENI in the germline V gene.

The J gene is TRBJ2-3, the V gene TRBV7-9, with a tentative D call TRBD1 (5 bases). Germline lookup yields CDR1 SEHNR and CDR2 FQNEAQ (reference sequence). The CDR3 extends over 14 amino acids. Trimming took 1 base from V and 2 from J, leaving 7 bases between them. Here the CDR3 DNA reads TGTGCCAGCAGCTTAGAGGGGAACACAGATACGCAGTATTTT. It encodes CASSLEGNTDTQYF. The variable domain in full, completed from reference TRBV7-9 and TRBJ2-3, reads DTGVSQNPRHKITKRGQNVTFRCDPISEHNRLYWYRQTLGQGPEFLTYFQNEAQLEKSRLLSDRFSAERPKGSFSTLEIQRTEQGDSAMYLCASSLEGNTDTQYFGPGTRLTVL.

This clone occurred once. The chain joins TRBV30 to TRBJ1-5, with D hard to call. The germline V gene has CDR1 GTSNPN and CDR2 SVGIG (reference sequence). The CDR3 runs 14 residues. Trimming took 3 bases from V and 2 from J, leaving 11 bases between them. The CDR3 DNA reads as TGTGCCTGGAGGGGTTTTGAGGGCAATCAGCCCCAGCATTTT. This encodes CAWRGFEGNQPQHF.

This clone was seen a single time. V and J are TRBV6-1 and TRBJ1-5, with D unclear. The ends were cut back, 1 base at V and 3 bases at J, with 7 bases in the middle. This CDR3 is 14 amino acids long. From germline, CDR1 is MNHNS and CDR2 SASEGT. The CDR3: CASSEEEINQPQHF. The CDR3, as DNA: TGTGCCAGCAGTGAAGAGGAGATCAATCAGCCCCAGCATTTT.

The rearrangement joins TRBV27 to TRBJ1-5; D perhaps matches TRBD1 (6 bases). CDR3 length equals 14 residues. Germline loops: CDR1 MNHEY, CDR2 SMNVEV (reference sequence). The V end lost 5 bases, the J end lost 2 bases, and 10 bases lay between the germline ends. The CDR3 reads CASSPPGGNQPQHF. DNA of the CDR3: TGTGCCAGCAGTCCCCCAGGGGGCAATCAGCCCCAGCATTTT.

The V and J genes are TRBV7-9 and TRBJ1-1; D is perhaps TRBD1 (6 bases). Germline V gene data show CDR1 as SEHNR and CDR2 as FQNEAQ (reference sequence). Trimming removed 2 bases from V and 8 bases from J, with 21 bases in between. This CDR3 contains 16 residues. The CDR3 DNA is TGTGCCAGCAGCTTAAATGGTGTCGAAAAGGGGGTCGAAGCTTTCTTT. Translated, it gives CASSLNGVEKGVEAFF.

This chain links TRBV28 with TRBJ1-2; 8 nucleotides agree with TRBD1. The CDR3 consists of 16 residues. Unmatched junction bases numbered 10, after V lost 5 bases and J lost 2 bases. CDR1 and CDR2 from the germline V gene are MDHEN and SYDVKM. CDR3 DNA sequence: TGTGCCAGCAGTCAACTCGGACAGGGCCTAAACTATGGCTACACCTTC. It yields the protein CASSQLGQGLNYGYTF.

The chain uses TRBV5-4 and TRBJ2-7, with 10 bases identical to TRBD2. V shed 2 bases and J 7 bases; nucleotides not matched to a gene: 3. The CDR3 is made up of 13 amino acids. From germline, CDR1 is SGHNT and CDR2 YYREEE (reference sequence). This CDR3 reads CASSLLAGHEQYF. The DNA for the CDR3 is TGTGCCAGCAGCTTACTAGCGGGGCATGAGCAGTACTTC.

The chain employs TRBV28 and TRBJ1-2; D may be TRBD1 (6 bases). The V end was cut by 7 bases, the J end by 6 bases, with 12 bases between. The CDR3 covers 12 residues. The germline V gene encodes CDR1 MDHEN and CDR2 SYDVKM. Here the CDR3 reads CASKGGVDGYTF. The CDR3 DNA is TGTGCCAGCAAAGGGGGAGTCGATGGCTACACCTTC.

CDR3 in DNA: TGCGCCAGCAGCCGCACGGGTGATGGGGCCAACGTCCTGACTTTC. Translating it yields CASSRTGDGANVLTF. The J gene is TRBJ2-6, the V gene TRBV4-3, with D uncertain. Germline V gene sequence: CDR1 LGHNA, CDR2 YSLEER. V was cut by 4 bases and J by 3 bases, with 10 bases left in between. The CDR3 loop spans 15 amino acids.

The J gene is TRBJ2-7, the V gene TRBV4-1; a possible D gene is TRBD2 (6 bases). Germline-derived CDR1 and CDR2 are MGHRA and YSYEKL. The CDR3 length is 13 residues. The V gene lost 6 bases and the J gene lost 6 bases, with 15 bases spanning the gap. The CDR3 here is CASSGGKQFEQYF. The CDR3, as DNA: TGCGCCAGCAGTGGGGGGAAGCAATTCGAGCAGTACTTC.

The rearrangement links TRBV19 to TRBJ1-6, with D perhaps matching TRBD1 (5 bases). The germline CDR1 and CDR2 sequences are LNHDA and SQIVND (reference sequence). Trimming removed 1 base at V and 11 bases at J, with 9 bases between. The CDR3 runs to 13 residues. The DNA for the CDR3 is TGTGCCAGTAGTATAGGACAGTTAACACCCCTCCACTTT. This sequence encodes CASSIGQLTPLHF.